This entry lists 18 T cell receptor beta chains sequenced from one sample in a study of shared clonotypes between healthy human individuals. The method was immunoSEQ multiplex PCR; TCRdb's version includes in-frame clones alone and lacks a portion of them. The top ten clones hold 34% of a sample with some 690,000 clones, less than 95% of them seen once. Input material: memory CD8+ T cells from PBMCs. Subset of the sample: CD45RO+ cells pooled with CCR7-negative TemRA cells. These receptors were taken from a man between 18 and 35 years old in good health. Some clones in this sample may be carry-over from other donors' samples.

The genes are TRBV28 and TRBJ2-3, with 9 positions matching TRBD1. The CDR3 totals 15 residues. Germline CDR1 MDHEN, CDR2 SYDVKM. V shed 5 bases, J shed 4 bases, and the junction held 7 bases outside the gene matches. CDR3: CASSAPQGASDTQYF. CDR3 sequence (DNA): TGTGCCAGCAGTGCCCCACAGGGGGCCTCAGATACGCAGTATTTT.

The genes are TRBV4-3 and TRBJ2-1; unclear D gene. Deletions cut 5 bases from V and 10 bases from J, with 12 bases between. CDR3 length: 12 amino acids. The germline CDR1 and CDR2 sequences are LGHNA and YSLEER. The DNA for the CDR3 is TGCGCCAGCAGCTTTGATACGGGCGAGCAGTTCTTC. Amino acids: CASSFDTGEQFF.

Regarding this clone: Other DNA sequences in the same sample also yield this CDR3. The rearrangement uses TRBV19 and TRBJ2-7; D not resolved. CDR3 length: 14 residues. Germline V gives CDR1 LNHDA, CDR2 SQIVND (reference sequence). V lost 1 base and J 4 bases, leaving 11 bases between the germline ends. CDR3 coding DNA: TGTGCCAGTAGTATAGGGACCGGGTCTTACGAGCAGTACTTC. This sequence encodes CASSIGTGSYEQYF.

The J gene is TRBJ2-2, the V gene TRBV13; 7 nucleotides line up with TRBD2. The trim removed 7 bases at V and 7 bases at J, leaving 12 bases unmatched. This CDR3 spans 15 amino acids. Germline assignment: CDR1 PRHDT and CDR2 FYEKMQ (reference sequence). The CDR3 here is CASTYRGDSGGELFF. For the CDR3, the DNA is TGTGCCAGCACCTACCGGGGGGATAGTGGCGGGGAGCTGTTTTTT.

This chain connects TRBV7-2 to TRBJ1-1; the match to TRBD1 covers 7 bases. The length of the CDR3 is 16 residues. CDR1 and CDR2 (germline): SGHTA, FQGNSA. V gave up 6 bases and J gave up 2 bases; unmatched junction bases: 12. In DNA form, the CDR3 reads TGTGCCAGCAGTTCTTTAACGGGACAGAGTAACACTGAAGCTTTCTTT. This gives the protein CASSSLTGQSNTEAFF.

CDR3 amino acids: CANLDRDKTQTGYGYTF. CDR3 in DNA: TGTGCCAATCTGGATAGGGACAAGACCCAAACGGGCTATGGCTACACCTTC. This chain joins TRBV2 and TRBJ1-2; TRBD1 is a possible D gene (6 bases). Germline V CDR1 and CDR2: SNHLY, FYNNEI. V lost 10 bases to trimming and J lost 4 bases, with 28 bases between them. This CDR3 has 17 residues.

This clone came up once. CDR3 bases: TGTGCCAGCAGCGGAACCGGGACTAGCGGGATCCTGCCATTGGATGAGACCCAGTACTTC. This encodes CASSGTGTSGILPLDETQYF. This chain links TRBV7-6 with TRBJ2-5; 13 bases align to TRBD2. Germline V gene lookup returns CDR1 SGHVS and CDR2 FNYEAQ. Trimming removed 5 bases from V and 5 bases from J; junction bases left unmatched: 20. CDR3 length equals 20 residues.

This clone has a single count. CDR3 in DNA: TGTGCCAGCAGTTTGGGGGGCCCACTCTCCCACTCTGGAAACACCATATATTTT. As protein: CASSLGGPLSHSGNTIYF. The chain is built from TRBV27 and TRBJ1-3; TRBD1 might be the D (6 bases). Germline V lookup: CDR1 MNHEY, CDR2 SMNVEV (reference sequence). The ends were cut back, 3 bases at V and 0 bases at J, with 18 bases in the middle. The CDR3 is 18 residues long.

The CDR3 sequence: CASTYRGAGELFF. Written as DNA, the CDR3 is TGTGCCAGCACCTACAGGGGTGCCGGGGAGCTGTTTTTT. The chain uses TRBV25-1 and TRBJ2-2; TRBD1 agrees at 7 bases. With 7 bases clipped from V and 6 bases from J, the junction kept 5 bases outside the gene matches. The germline gives CDR1 MGHDK, CDR2 SYGVNS. There are 13 residues in the CDR3.

The chain joins TRBV5-1 to TRBJ2-5; D might be TRBD1 or TRBD2, each matching 5 bases. The germline V gene encodes CDR1 SGHRS and CDR2 YFSETQ. V lost 4 bases to trimming and J lost 4 bases, with 23 bases between them. This CDR3 has 17 amino acids. The CDR3 nucleotides are TGCGCCAGCAGCCACATCCGCCGGGACGGCGAGCGAGAGACCCAGTACTTC. The encoded protein is CASSHIRRDGERETQYF.

The rearrangement joins TRBV28 to TRBJ2-7, with 10 positions matching TRBD2. The CDR3 is made up of 21 amino acids. J gave up 5 bases and V 6 bases, and 28 bases lay outside the gene matches. The germline CDR1 and CDR2 sequences are MDHEN and SYDVKM. The CDR3 DNA is TGTGCCAGCAGGGCTGGACCCACCTGGAAGGAACTAGCGGGGAGTATCAACGAGCAGTACTTC. This codes for CASRAGPTWKELAGSINEQYF.

This chain links TRBV7-9 with TRBJ2-5; TRBD2 aligns across 7 bases. V lost 1 base and J lost 0; bases outside the gene matches: 11. Germline V gene lookup returns CDR1 SEHNR and CDR2 FQNEAQ (reference sequence). The CDR3 has 18 residues. The CDR3 is CASSLGYGGRLYQETQYF. Here the CDR3 DNA reads TGTGCCAGCAGCTTAGGATACGGCGGGAGACTATACCAAGAGACCCAGTACTTC.

The rearrangement uses TRBV28 and TRBJ2-3, with D perhaps matching TRBD1 (6 bases). This CDR3 has 16 residues. Germline assignment: CDR1 MDHEN and CDR2 SYDVKM. The germline V and J ends were trimmed by 4 bases and 3 bases, with 17 bases remaining between them. The CDR3 nucleotides read TGTGCCAGCAGTTGGATTTTTGGCAGGGGAACAGATACGCAGTATTTT. It codes for CASSWIFGRGTDTQYF.

This sequence joins TRBV23-1 and TRBJ1-5; no clear D gene. TRBV23-1 is assigned to the ORF class and has an uncertain function. The V gene lost 1 base and the J gene lost 6 bases, with 13 bases spanning the gap. This CDR3 has 15 amino acids. The CDR3: CASSQCPTMGQPQHF. CDR3 DNA: TGCGCCAGCAGTCAATGTCCTACTATGGGTCAGCCCCAGCATTTT.

The chain combines TRBV7-7 with TRBJ2-5; possible D gene TRBD2, 6 bases. The V end lost 1 base, the J end lost 5 bases, and 11 bases lay between the germline ends. This CDR3 comprises 14 residues. Germline values: CDR1 SSHAT, CDR2 FNYEAQ (reference sequence). CDR3 DNA: TGTGCCAGCAGCTTAGTTCTTGGGGGGGAGACCCAGTACTTC. It is translated as CASSLVLGGETQYF.

This chain connects TRBV2 to TRBJ2-2; no reliable D call. Trimming left V 3 bases short and J 4 bases short, with 9 bases between. Germline CDR1 and CDR2: SNHLY and FYNNEI. This CDR3 spans 14 amino acids. The CDR3 here is CASSERWTTGELFF. The DNA for the CDR3 is TGTGCCAGCAGTGAGAGGTGGACCACCGGGGAGCTGTTTTTT.

The rearrangement uses TRBV27 and TRBJ2-1; D is uncertain. This CDR3 spans 16 amino acids. The germline CDR1 and CDR2 sequences are MNHEY and SMNVEV (reference sequence). The V end lost 5 bases, the J end lost 1 base, and 15 bases lay between the germline ends. The CDR3 protein is CASSPSFGESYNEQFF. The CDR3 nucleotides read TGTGCCAGCAGTCCCTCTTTTGGGGAATCCTACAATGAGCAGTTCTTC.

The gene calls are TRBV7-8 and TRBJ2-3; TRBD2 aligns across 13 bases. The length of the CDR3 is 19 residues. From germline, CDR1 is SGHVS and CDR2 FQNEAQ. V shed 4 bases, J shed 2 bases, and the junction held 12 bases outside the gene matches. As DNA, the CDR3 is TGTGCCAGCAGCTCCTCCACTAGCGGGAGGGCATTCCACACAGATACGCAGTATTTT. Its translation is CASSSSTSGRAFHTDTQYF.